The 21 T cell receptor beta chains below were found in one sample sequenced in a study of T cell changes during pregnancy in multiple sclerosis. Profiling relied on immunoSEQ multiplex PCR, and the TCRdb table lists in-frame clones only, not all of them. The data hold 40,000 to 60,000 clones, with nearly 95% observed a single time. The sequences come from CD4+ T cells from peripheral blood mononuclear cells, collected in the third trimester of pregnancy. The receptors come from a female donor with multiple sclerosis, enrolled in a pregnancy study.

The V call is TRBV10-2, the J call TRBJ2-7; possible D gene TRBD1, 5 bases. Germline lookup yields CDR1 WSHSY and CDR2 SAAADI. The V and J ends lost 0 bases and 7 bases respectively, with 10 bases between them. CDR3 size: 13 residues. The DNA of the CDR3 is TGCGCCAGCAGTGAGTCGATTCAGGGTGAGCAGTACTTC. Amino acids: CASSESIQGEQYF.

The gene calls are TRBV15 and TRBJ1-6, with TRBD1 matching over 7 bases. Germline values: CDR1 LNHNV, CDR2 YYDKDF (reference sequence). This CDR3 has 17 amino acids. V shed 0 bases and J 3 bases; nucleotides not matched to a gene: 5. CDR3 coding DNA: TGTGCCACCAGCAGAGATCGGCGGGACAGCTATAATTCACCCCTCCACTTT. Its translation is CATSRDRRDSYNSPLHF.

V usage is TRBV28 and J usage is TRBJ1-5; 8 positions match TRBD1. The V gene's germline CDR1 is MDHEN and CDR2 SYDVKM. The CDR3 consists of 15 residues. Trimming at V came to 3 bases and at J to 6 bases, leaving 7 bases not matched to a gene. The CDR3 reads CASSFSSGGFQPQHF. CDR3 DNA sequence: TGTGCCAGCAGTTTTTCTTCAGGGGGCTTTCAGCCCCAGCATTTT. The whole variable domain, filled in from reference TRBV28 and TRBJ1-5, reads DVKVTQSSRYLVKRTGEKVFLECVQDMDHENMFWYRQDPGLGLRLIYFSYDVKMKEKGDIPEGYSVSREKKERFSLILESASTNQTSMYLCASSFSSGGFQPQHFGDGTRLSIL.

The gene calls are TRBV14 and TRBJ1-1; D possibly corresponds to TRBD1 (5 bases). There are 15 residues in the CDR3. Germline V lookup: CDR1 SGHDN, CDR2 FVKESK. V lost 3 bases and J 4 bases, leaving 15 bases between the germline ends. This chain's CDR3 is CASSHRPPGITEAFF. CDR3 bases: TGTGCCAGCAGCCACAGGCCGCCAGGGATCACTGAAGCTTTCTTT. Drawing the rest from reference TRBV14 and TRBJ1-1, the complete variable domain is EAGVTQFPSHSVIEKGQTVTLRCDPISGHDNLYWYRRVMGKEIKFLLHFVKESKQDESGMPNNRFLAERTGGTYSTLKVQPAELEDSGVYFCASSHRPPGITEAFFGQGTRLTVV.

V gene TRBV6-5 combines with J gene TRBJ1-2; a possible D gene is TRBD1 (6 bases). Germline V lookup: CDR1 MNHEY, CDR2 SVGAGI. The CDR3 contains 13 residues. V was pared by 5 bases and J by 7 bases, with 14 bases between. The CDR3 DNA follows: TGTGCCAGCAGTACACAGGGAACAGTTGGCTACACCTTC. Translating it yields CASSTQGTVGYTF.

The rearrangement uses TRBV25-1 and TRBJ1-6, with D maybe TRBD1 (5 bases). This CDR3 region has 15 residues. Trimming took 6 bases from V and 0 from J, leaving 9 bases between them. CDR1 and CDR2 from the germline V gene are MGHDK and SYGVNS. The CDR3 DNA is TGTGCCAGCAGCCAGGGTGGCTCCTATAATTCACCCCTCCACTTT. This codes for CASSQGGSYNSPLHF.

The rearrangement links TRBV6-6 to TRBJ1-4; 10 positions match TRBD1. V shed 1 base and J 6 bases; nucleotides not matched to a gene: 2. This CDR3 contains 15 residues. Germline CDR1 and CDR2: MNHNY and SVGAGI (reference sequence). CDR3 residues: CASSYLGQGHEKLFF. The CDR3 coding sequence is TGTGCCAGCAGTTACTTGGGACAGGGGCATGAAAAACTGTTTTTT.

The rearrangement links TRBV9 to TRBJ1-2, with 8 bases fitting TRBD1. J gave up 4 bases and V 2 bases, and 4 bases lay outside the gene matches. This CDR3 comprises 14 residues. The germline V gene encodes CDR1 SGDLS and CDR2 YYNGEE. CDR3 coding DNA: TGTGCCAGCAGCGTCGACAGGGGCCCCTATGGCTACACCTTC. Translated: CASSVDRGPYGYTF.

Here the CDR3 reads CSASRNFGSTEAFF. The CDR3, as DNA: TGCAGCGCATCCCGGAATTTTGGGAGCACTGAAGCTTTCTTT. The rearrangement links TRBV29-1 to TRBJ1-1, with unresolved D. The length of the CDR3 is 14 residues. Per the germline V gene, CDR1 is SQVTM and CDR2 is ANQGSEA. The ends were cut back, 7 bases at V and 4 bases at J, with 19 bases in the middle.

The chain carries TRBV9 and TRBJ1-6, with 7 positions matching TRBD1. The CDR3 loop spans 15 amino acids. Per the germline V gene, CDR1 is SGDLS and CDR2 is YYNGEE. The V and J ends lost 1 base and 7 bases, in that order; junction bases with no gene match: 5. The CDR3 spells CASSVQGGMNSPLHF. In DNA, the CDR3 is TGTGCCAGCAGCGTACAGGGGGGAATGAATTCACCCCTCCACTTT.

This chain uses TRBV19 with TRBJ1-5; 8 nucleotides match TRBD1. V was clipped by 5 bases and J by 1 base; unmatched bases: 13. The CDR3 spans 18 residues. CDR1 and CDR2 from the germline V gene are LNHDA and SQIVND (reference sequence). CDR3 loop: CASSQGQVRSTSNQPQHF. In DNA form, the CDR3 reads TGTGCCAGTAGTCAGGGACAGGTACGGTCGACGAGCAATCAGCCCCAGCATTTT.

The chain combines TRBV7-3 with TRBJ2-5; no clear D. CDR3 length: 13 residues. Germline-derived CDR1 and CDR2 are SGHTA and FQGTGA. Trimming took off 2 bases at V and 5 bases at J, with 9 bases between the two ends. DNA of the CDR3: TGTGCCAGCAGCTTAGTTAGTACCGAGACCCAGTACTTC. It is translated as CASSLVSTETQYF.

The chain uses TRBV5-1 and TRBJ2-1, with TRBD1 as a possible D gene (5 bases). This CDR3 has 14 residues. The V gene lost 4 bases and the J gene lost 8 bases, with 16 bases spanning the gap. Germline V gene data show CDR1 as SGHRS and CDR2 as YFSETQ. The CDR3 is CASSQLGRADEQFF. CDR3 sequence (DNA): TGCGCCAGCAGCCAATTGGGCAGGGCCGATGAGCAGTTCTTC.

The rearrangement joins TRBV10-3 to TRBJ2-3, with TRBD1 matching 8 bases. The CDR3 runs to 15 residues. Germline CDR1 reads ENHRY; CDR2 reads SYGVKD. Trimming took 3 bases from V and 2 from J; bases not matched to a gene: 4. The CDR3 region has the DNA TGTGCCATCAGTGATGGGACAGGCAACACAGATACGCAGTATTTT. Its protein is CAISDGTGNTDTQYF.

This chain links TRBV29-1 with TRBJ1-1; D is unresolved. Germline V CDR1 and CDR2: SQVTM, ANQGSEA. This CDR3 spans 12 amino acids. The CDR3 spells CTASKSGTEAFF. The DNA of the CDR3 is TGCACCGCCTCAAAGAGTGGCACTGAAGCTTTCTTT.

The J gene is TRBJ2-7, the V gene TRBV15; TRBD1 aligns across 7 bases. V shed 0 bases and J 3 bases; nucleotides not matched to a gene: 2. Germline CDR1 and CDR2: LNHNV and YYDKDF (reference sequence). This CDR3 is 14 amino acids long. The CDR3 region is CATSRDPGGYEQYF. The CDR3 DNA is TGTGCCACCAGCAGAGATCCAGGGGGCTACGAGCAGTACTTC.

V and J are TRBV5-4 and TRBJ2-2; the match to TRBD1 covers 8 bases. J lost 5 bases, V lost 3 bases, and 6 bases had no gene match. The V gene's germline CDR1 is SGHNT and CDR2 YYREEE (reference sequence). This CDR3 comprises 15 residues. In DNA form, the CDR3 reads TGTGCCAGCAGCTCCGCAGGGGGCCGGACCGGGGAGCTGTTTTTT. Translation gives CASSSAGGRTGELFF.

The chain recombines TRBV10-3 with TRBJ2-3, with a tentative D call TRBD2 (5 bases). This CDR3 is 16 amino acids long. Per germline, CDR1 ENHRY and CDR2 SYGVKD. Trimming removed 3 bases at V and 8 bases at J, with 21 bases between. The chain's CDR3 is CAISELSFTSTGTQYF. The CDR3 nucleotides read TGTGCCATCAGTGAATTATCTTTTACTAGTACGGGTACGCAGTATTTT.

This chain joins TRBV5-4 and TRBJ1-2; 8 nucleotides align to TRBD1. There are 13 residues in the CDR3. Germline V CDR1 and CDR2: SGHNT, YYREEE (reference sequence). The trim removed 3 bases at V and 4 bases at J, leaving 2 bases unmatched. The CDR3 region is CASSSDRGYGYTF. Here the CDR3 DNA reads TGTGCCAGCAGCTCCGACAGGGGCTATGGCTACACCTTC.

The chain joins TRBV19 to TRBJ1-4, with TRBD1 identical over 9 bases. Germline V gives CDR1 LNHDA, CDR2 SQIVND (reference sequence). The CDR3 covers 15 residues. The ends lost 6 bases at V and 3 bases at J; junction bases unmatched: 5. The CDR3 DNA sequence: TGTGCCAGTAGCGGGACAGGGATTGCTAATGAAAAACTGTTTTTT. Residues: CASSGTGIANEKLFF.

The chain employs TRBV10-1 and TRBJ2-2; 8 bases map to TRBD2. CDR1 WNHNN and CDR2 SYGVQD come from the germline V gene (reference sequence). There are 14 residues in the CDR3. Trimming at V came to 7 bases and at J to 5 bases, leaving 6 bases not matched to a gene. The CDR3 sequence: CASTSCGGTGELFF. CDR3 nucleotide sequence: TGCGCCAGCACCTCTTGCGGGGGGACCGGGGAGCTGTTTTTT.